The present TCR beta chain was sequenced within a study of cytomegalovirus exposure and HLA in healthy donors. Whole-study results and caveats: Equally common other TCR beta chains were less clonally expanded than HLA-associated ones, a later analysis found. A link between a missense DCLRE1C variant and TCR beta V- and J-gene trimming emerged from a later analysis. Earlier results showed most TCR beta V segments being productive about 87% or about 30% of the time.

The length of the CDR3 is 15 residues. CDR1 is LGHNA and CDR2 is YNFKEQ in the germline V gene. V was cut by 1 base and J by 8 bases, with 17 bases left in between. About this clone itself: What it binds is not known.

Primers included in the PCR were 60 Vbeta and 13 Jbeta primers. As originally analysed: As a later analysis found, there were about 80 million unique TCR beta chains, of which around 9.9 million were shared. Repertoires were generated with immunoSEQ multiplex PCR, while TCRdb's copy carries only in-frame clones and drops some. V and J calls and clone size are copied from that table; D and trimming were computed from the DNA. The sample contains some 150,000 clones, approximately 77% of which appear only once. The TCR was taken from a middle-aged woman in good health and CMV-seronegative. The chain combines TRBV4-2 with TRBJ1-1; tentatively, D is TRBD1 (5 bases). The sample comprised PBMCs. CDR3 sequence reads: CASSQVYPQASEAFF. The DNA of the CDR3 is TGTGCCAGCAGCCAAGTCTACCCACAGGCCAGCGAAGCTTTCTTT.